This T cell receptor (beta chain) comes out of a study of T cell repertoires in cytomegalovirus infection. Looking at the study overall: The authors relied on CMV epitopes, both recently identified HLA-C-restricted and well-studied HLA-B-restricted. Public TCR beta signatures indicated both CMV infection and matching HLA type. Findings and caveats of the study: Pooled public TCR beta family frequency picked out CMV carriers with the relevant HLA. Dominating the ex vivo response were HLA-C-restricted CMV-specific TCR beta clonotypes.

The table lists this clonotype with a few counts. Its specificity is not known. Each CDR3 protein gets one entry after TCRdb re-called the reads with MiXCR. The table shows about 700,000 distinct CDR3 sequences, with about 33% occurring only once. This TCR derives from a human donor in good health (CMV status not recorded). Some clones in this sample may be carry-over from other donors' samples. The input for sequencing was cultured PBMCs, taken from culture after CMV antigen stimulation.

The CDR3 protein is CASSLDPPGTPTYEQYF. The CDR3 DNA follows: TGCGCCAGCAGCTTAGACCCCCCGGGGACCCCTACCTACGAGCAGTACTTC. The V and J genes are TRBV5-1 and TRBJ2-7; D is perhaps TRBD1 or TRBD2 (5 bases each). CDR1 is SGHRS, CDR2 YFSETQ, per germline. Trimming stripped 2 bases from V and 2 bases from J, with 20 bases between. The length of the CDR3 is 17 residues.